The 7 T cell receptor beta chains reported below all come from one sample, sequenced in a study of blood T cell repertoires in COVID-19. Repertoires were generated with immunoSEQ multiplex PCR, while TCRdb's copy carries only in-frame clones and drops some. The repertoire includes a few hundred thousand clones, 88% of them detected once, and just over 1% sits in the top ten. The sequencing input was PBMCs or T cells enriched from blood (not recorded which). These receptors all stem from a woman aged 25-40 years who had been exposed to COVID-19.

The chain links TRBV9 to TRBJ1-2; D is undetermined. V gave up 0 bases and J gave up 13 bases, with 22 bases separating them. The length of the CDR3 is 15 residues. Germline-derived CDR1 and CDR2 are SGDLS and YYNGEE. The CDR3 loop reads CASSVGSQSSLGGTF. The CDR3 DNA sequence: TGTGCCAGCAGCGTAGGATCCCAATCATCGCTGGGAGGCACCTTC.

The rearrangement links TRBV5-4 to TRBJ2-3, with D perhaps matching TRBD1 or TRBD2 (6 bases each). Germline CDR1 SGHNT, CDR2 YYREEE (reference sequence). With 4 bases removed from V and 1 base from J, the gap between germline ends came to 10 bases. This CDR3 is built from 14 residues. This CDR3 reads CASSLEGGTDTQYF. The CDR3 DNA follows: TGTGCCAGCAGCCTGGAGGGGGGCACAGATACGCAGTATTTT.

The rearrangement uses TRBV19 and TRBJ2-5; TRBD1 might be the D (5 bases). Trimming removed 0 bases from V and 5 bases from J, with 13 bases in between. The CDR3 totals 15 residues. The germline V gene encodes CDR1 LNHDA and CDR2 SQIVND (reference sequence). The CDR3 bases are TGTGCCAGTAGTATAGATCGGCAGGGCGGCGAGACCCAGTACTTC. As protein: CASSIDRQGGETQYF.

The CDR3: CASSLLRPLPRKDTGELFF. CDR3 DNA sequence: TGTGCCAGCTCACTTCTCCGCCCCCTGCCTAGAAAGGACACCGGGGAGCTGTTTTTT. The V call is TRBV18, the J call TRBJ2-2; D gene uncertain. Germline V gene data show CDR1 as KGHSH and CDR2 as LQKENI. The V gene lost 4 bases and the J gene lost 3 bases, with 24 bases spanning the gap. The CDR3 has 19 residues.

The chain joins TRBV15 to TRBJ1-2; D unclear. The CDR3 extends over 13 amino acids. The V gene lost 1 base and the J gene lost 2 bases, with 5 bases spanning the gap. CDR1 LNHNV and CDR2 YYDKDF come from the germline V gene (reference sequence). The CDR3 DNA reads TGTGCCACCAGCAGAGTGGGCAACTATGGCTACACCTTC. Its protein product is CATSRVGNYGYTF.

V and J are TRBV18 and TRBJ2-7, with unresolved D. From germline, CDR1 is KGHSH and CDR2 LQKENI. The CDR3 sequence is 13 residues long. Trimming left V 5 bases short and J 1 base short, with 9 bases between. Here the CDR3 DNA reads TGTGCCAGCTCAACAGACATTTCCTACGAGCAGTACTTC. As protein: CASSTDISYEQYF.

This clone occurred a few times. V gene TRBV5-5 combines with J gene TRBJ2-2, with a tentative D call TRBD2 (6 bases). The CDR3 covers 14 residues. Trimming stripped 4 bases from V and 1 base from J, with 8 bases between. Looked up from germline, CDR1 is SGHKS and CDR2 is YYEKEE (reference sequence). The CDR3 protein is CASSGGLNTGELFF. For the CDR3, the DNA is TGTGCCAGCAGCGGGGGACTGAACACCGGGGAGCTGTTTTTT.